This T cell receptor (beta chain) was identified during a study of Graves' ophthalmopathy and Graves' hyperthyroidism. Many counts were recorded for this clonotype. As the template, RNA transcripts were used to amplify TCR beta CDR3 regions. HTBI-primed first-round RT-PCR preceded second-round multiplex PCR. TCRdb recomputed calls from the multiplex PCR reads with MiXCR, one row per CDR3 protein. The repertoire has approximately 1.2 million distinct CDR3 sequences, about 40% of them found once; the top ten carry around 10%. The V gene lost 4 bases and the J gene lost 2 bases, with 17 bases spanning the gap. CDR3 length: 16 residues. In germline, CDR1 is SEHNR, CDR2 FQNEAQ (reference sequence).

This receptor was identified in an adult man with Graves' hyperthyroidism. Specimen: peripheral blood or thyroid tissue (not recorded which). This rearrangement joins TRBV7-9 to TRBJ1-2; perhaps TRBD1 as D (5 bases). The CDR3 region has the DNA TGTGCCAGCAGCTACACCTTTGGGGGGACGAACTATGGCTACACCTTC. This codes for CASSYTFGGTNYGYTF.